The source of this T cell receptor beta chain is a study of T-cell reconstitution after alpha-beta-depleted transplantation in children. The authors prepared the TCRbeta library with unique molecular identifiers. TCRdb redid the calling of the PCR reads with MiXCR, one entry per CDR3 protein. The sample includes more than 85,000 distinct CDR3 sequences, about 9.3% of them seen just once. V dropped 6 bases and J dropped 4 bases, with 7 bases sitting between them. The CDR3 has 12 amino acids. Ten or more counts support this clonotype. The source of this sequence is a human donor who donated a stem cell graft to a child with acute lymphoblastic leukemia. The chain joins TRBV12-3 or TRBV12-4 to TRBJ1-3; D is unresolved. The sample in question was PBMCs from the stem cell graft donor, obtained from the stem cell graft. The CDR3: CASSRPGNTIYF. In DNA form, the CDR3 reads TGTGCCAGCAGCCGTCCCGGAAACACCATATATTTT.